The 26 T cell receptor beta chains reported below all come from one sample, sequenced in a study of CD8 T cell repertoires and HIV-1 epitope variants. These receptors' targets are unknown. TCRdb's copy holds only in-frame clones and misses some; the assay was immunoSEQ multiplex PCR. The sample carries 4,500 to 7,000 clones, under 80% recorded once. Sequencing input: cultured CD8+ T cells derived from PBMCs. These receptors all stem from a male donor with HIV.

The chain uses TRBV5-4 and TRBJ2-1; tentatively, D is TRBD2 (6 bases). Trimming stripped 0 bases from V and 7 bases from J, with 11 bases between. CDR1 and CDR2 from the germline V gene are SGHNT and YYREEE (reference sequence). This CDR3 is built from 14 residues. CDR3 sequence reads: CASSLGGLLNEQFF. The CDR3 DNA reads as TGTGCCAGCAGCTTGGGGGGACTTCTGAATGAGCAGTTCTTC.

This rearrangement joins TRBV2 to TRBJ2-1; 10 bases agree with TRBD2. Germline V gene lookup returns CDR1 SNHLY and CDR2 FYNNEI. The V segment lost 5 bases and the J segment 4 bases; nucleotides outside the gene matches: 5. The CDR3 consists of 15 residues. CDR3 region: CASSLWTSGYNEQFF. The CDR3, as DNA: TGTGCCAGCAGTCTATGGACTAGCGGATACAATGAGCAGTTCTTC.

V is TRBV10-3 and J is TRBJ1-2; TRBD1 is a possible D gene (5 bases). Germline V lookup: CDR1 ENHRY, CDR2 SYGVKD. Trimming took off 0 bases at V and 8 bases at J, with 16 bases between the two ends. The CDR3 spans 15 residues. CDR3 protein: CAISESGGIGEGYTF. The CDR3 DNA sequence: TGTGCCATCAGTGAGTCCGGGGGGATTGGGGAAGGCTACACCTTC.

This clone was counted between two and nine times. The V gene is TRBV10-2, the J gene TRBJ2-7, with 11 bases aligning to TRBD1. J was trimmed by 4 bases and V by 2 bases; bases with no gene match: 1. The CDR3 length is 14 residues. Germline CDR1 reads WSHSY; CDR2 reads SAAADI. This chain's CDR3 is CASSEGQGAYEQYF. The CDR3 DNA is TGCGCCAGCAGTGAGGGACAGGGGGCTTACGAGCAGTACTTC.

The rearrangement uses TRBV7-3 and TRBJ1-1, with TRBD1 as a possible D gene (6 bases). The CDR3 extends over 14 amino acids. CDR1 SGHTA and CDR2 FQGTGA come from the germline V gene. Trimming cost V 4 bases and J 1 base, with 10 bases left between them. The CDR3 here is CASSSGHENTEAFF. The CDR3 nucleotides read TGTGCCAGCAGCTCGGGACACGAGAACACTGAAGCTTTCTTT.

In DNA, the CDR3 is TGTGCCAGTAGTATAGGGACGGGAAGCGGAAACATTCAGTACTTC. This sequence encodes CASSIGTGSGNIQYF. The chain carries TRBV19 and TRBJ2-4; tentatively, D is TRBD2 (5 bases). The V end lost 1 base, the J end lost 6 bases, and 13 bases lay between the germline ends. In germline, CDR1 is LNHDA, CDR2 SQIVND (reference sequence). The CDR3 contains 15 residues.

V and J are TRBV6-5 and TRBJ2-7, with a tentative D call TRBD2 (5 bases). This CDR3 has 14 amino acids. Per germline, CDR1 MNHEY and CDR2 SVGAGI. The V gene lost 5 bases and the J gene lost 3 bases, with 14 bases spanning the gap. CDR3 residues: CASSLSDLNYEQYF. CDR3 nucleotides: TGTGCCAGCAGTCTTTCGGACTTAAACTACGAGCAGTACTTC.

This clone has just a few counts. This chain links TRBV4-3 with TRBJ1-2; the D gene is possibly TRBD1 (5 bases). This CDR3 spans 17 amino acids. V was trimmed by 0 bases and J by 5 bases, leaving 19 bases between them. In germline, CDR1 is LGHNA, CDR2 YSLEER. For the CDR3, the DNA is TGCGCCAGCAGCCAAGATATCCCGACAGAGGGTTTTTATGGCTACACCTTC. Translation: CASSQDIPTEGFYGYTF.

The chain recombines TRBV19 with TRBJ1-2; D is perhaps TRBD1 (5 bases). The CDR3 contains 13 residues. In germline, CDR1 is LNHDA, CDR2 SQIVND (reference sequence). Trimming took 3 bases from V and 2 from J, leaving 7 bases between them. CDR3 DNA: TGTGCCAGTAGTATTCGACAGAACTATGGCTACACCTTC. Translation gives CASSIRQNYGYTF.

CDR3 bases: TGCGCCAGCAGCCAAGATCTGGATCCGGCATCGGGGGCTTCACCCCTCCACTTT. The encoded protein is CASSQDLDPASGASPLHF. This rearrangement joins TRBV4-3 to TRBJ1-6, with a weak D call TRBD1 (6 bases). V lost 0 bases, J lost 9 bases, and 21 bases lay in between. Germline loops: CDR1 LGHNA, CDR2 YSLEER. The CDR3 is 18 residues long.

V gene TRBV9 combines with J gene TRBJ2-1; D possibly corresponds to TRBD1 (5 bases). The germline V and J ends were trimmed by 3 bases and 3 bases, with 10 bases remaining between them. There are 14 residues in the CDR3. Per the germline V gene, CDR1 is SGDLS and CDR2 is YYNGEE. CDR3 amino acids: CASSGRDSYNEQFF. CDR3 DNA sequence: TGTGCCAGCAGCGGGAGAGACAGCTACAATGAGCAGTTCTTC.

This clone has just a few counts. The chain carries TRBV6-5 and TRBJ2-7, with 10 bases lining up with TRBD1. The germline CDR1 and CDR2 sequences are MNHEY and SVGAGI. CDR3 length: 14 amino acids. The V and J ends lost 4 bases and 5 bases, in that order; junction bases with no gene match: 5. CDR3 amino acids: CASSSGTGVNEQYF. In nucleotides, the CDR3 is TGTGCCAGCAGTTCCGGGACAGGGGTTAACGAGCAGTACTTC.

The J gene is TRBJ2-7, the V gene TRBV28; 7 bases align to TRBD1. There are 15 residues in the CDR3. The J segment lost 3 bases and the V segment lost 5 bases, leaving 10 bases of the junction unmatched. Germline loops: CDR1 MDHEN, CDR2 SYDVKM. CDR3 in DNA: TGTGCCAGCAGTCAAACCGGGACAGACCTCTACGAGCAGTACTTC. This encodes CASSQTGTDLYEQYF.

This chain links TRBV7-3 with TRBJ1-1; no clear D. Trimming removed 1 base at V and 9 bases at J, with 9 bases between. The length of the CDR3 is 12 residues. Per the germline V gene, CDR1 is SGHTA and CDR2 is FQGTGA. CDR3 residues: CASSLNNGKAFF. DNA of the CDR3: TGTGCCAGCAGCTTAAACAACGGGAAAGCTTTCTTT.

V usage is TRBV28 and J usage is TRBJ2-1; D gene uncertain. Trimming shortened V by 6 bases and J by 5 bases, and 2 bases separated the two germline ends. Germline loops: CDR1 MDHEN, CDR2 SYDVKM. The CDR3 totals 10 residues. The DNA for the CDR3 is TGTGCCAGCAGCAACAATGAGCAGTTCTTC. It translates to CASSNNEQFF.

This clone came up a few times. This rearrangement joins TRBV27 to TRBJ2-3; D may be TRBD2 (6 bases). This CDR3 is built from 14 residues. Per germline, CDR1 MNHEY and CDR2 SMNVEV (reference sequence). V lost 6 bases to trimming and J lost 4 bases, with 14 bases between them. CDR3 region: CASSPRDLADTQYF. CDR3 coding DNA: TGTGCCAGCAGCCCTAGGGACTTGGCAGATACGCAGTATTTT.

This chain connects TRBV5-1 to TRBJ2-7; D is undetermined. The CDR3 covers 13 residues. The germline V gene encodes CDR1 SGHRS and CDR2 YFSETQ. Trimming shortened V by 0 bases and J by 6 bases, and 10 bases separated the two germline ends. The CDR3 sequence is CASSLEVGFEQYF. As DNA, the CDR3 is TGCGCCAGCAGCTTGGAGGTGGGGTTCGAGCAGTACTTC.

The V call is TRBV27, the J call TRBJ1-5; D is unresolved. Germline lookup yields CDR1 MNHEY and CDR2 SMNVEV (reference sequence). V was cut by 0 bases and J by 1 base, with 4 bases left in between. The CDR3 contains 14 residues. CDR3 residues: CASSLSESNQPQHF. Written as DNA, the CDR3 is TGTGCCAGCAGTTTATCGGAAAGCAATCAGCCCCAGCATTTT.

The rearrangement uses TRBV7-8 and TRBJ1-2, with TRBD1 identical over 8 bases. Trimming took 5 bases from V and 5 from J; bases not matched to a gene: 4. Germline V gene data show CDR1 as SGHVS and CDR2 as FQNEAQ. The CDR3 has 13 amino acids. The CDR3 is CASSAGTGYGYTF. The DNA of the CDR3 is TGTGCCAGCAGCGCCGGGACAGGATATGGCTACACCTTC. The variable domain in full, completed from reference TRBV7-8 and TRBJ1-2, reads GAGVSQSPRYKVAKRGQDVALRCDPISGHVSLFWYQQALGQGPEFLTYFQNEAQLDKSGLPSDRFFAERPEGSVSTLKIQRTQQEDSAVYLCASSAGTGYGYTFGSGTRLTVV.

This chain links TRBV7-8 with TRBJ1-1, with D perhaps TRBD1 (5 bases). V was trimmed by 5 bases and J by 0 bases, leaving 10 bases between them. The germline V gene has CDR1 SGHVS and CDR2 FQNEAQ. This CDR3 is built from 14 residues. In DNA, the CDR3 is TGTGCCAGCAGCCCCAGGGTCTTGAACACTGAAGCTTTCTTT. Amino acids: CASSPRVLNTEAFF.

This sequence joins TRBV28 and TRBJ2-3, with no clear D. This CDR3 region has 14 residues. Per the germline V gene, CDR1 is MDHEN and CDR2 is SYDVKM. Trimming stripped 2 bases from V and 5 bases from J, with 11 bases between. CDR3 bases: TGTGCCAGCAGTTTACTCTTACTACGAGATACGCAGTATTTT. Amino acid sequence: CASSLLLLRDTQYF.

The rearrangement links TRBV27 to TRBJ2-7; possibly TRBD1 for D (5 bases). Looked up from germline, CDR1 is MNHEY and CDR2 is SMNVEV (reference sequence). V lost 1 base to trimming and J lost 0 bases, with 10 bases between them. CDR3 length equals 15 residues. The CDR3 DNA reads as TGTGCCAGCAGTTTATTGGCAGGGTCCTCCTACGAGCAGTACTTC. Translating it yields CASSLLAGSSYEQYF.

The chain combines TRBV7-6 with TRBJ2-7; D not certain. Deletions cut 5 bases from V and 2 bases from J, with 16 bases between. CDR1 and CDR2 (germline): SGHVS, FNYEAQ. CDR3 length: 15 amino acids. CDR3 coding DNA: TGTGCCAGCAGCCCCGGGCTTAGGGATACCTACGAGCAGTACTTC. The encoded protein is CASSPGLRDTYEQYF.

The chain employs TRBV7-9 and TRBJ2-6, with 7 nucleotides matching TRBD1. V trimming: 4 bases; J trimming: 14 bases; junction bases outside the gene matches: 5. Germline CDR1 and CDR2: SEHNR and FQNEAQ (reference sequence). The CDR3 spans 12 residues. The CDR3 sequence is CASSYTGVLLTF. The DNA of the CDR3 is TGTGCCAGCAGCTACACAGGGGTCCTCCTGACTTTC.

The chain joins TRBV5-6 to TRBJ2-3, with 10 bases fitting TRBD2. The length of the CDR3 is 16 residues. The trim removed 4 bases at V and 2 bases at J, leaving 7 bases unmatched. CDR1 and CDR2 (germline): SGHDT, YYEEEE. CDR3 loop: CASSPTSGVATDTQYF. CDR3 in DNA: TGTGCCAGCAGCCCTACTAGCGGGGTCGCCACAGATACGCAGTATTTT.

The chain joins TRBV28 to TRBJ2-5; D ambiguous. Germline V gene data show CDR1 as MDHEN and CDR2 as SYDVKM. This CDR3 has 13 amino acids. V lost 9 bases and J lost 4, with 15 bases in between. The CDR3 nucleotides are TGTGCCAGTCGGACGTCGGCTGCAGAGACCCAGTACTTC. This codes for CASRTSAAETQYF.